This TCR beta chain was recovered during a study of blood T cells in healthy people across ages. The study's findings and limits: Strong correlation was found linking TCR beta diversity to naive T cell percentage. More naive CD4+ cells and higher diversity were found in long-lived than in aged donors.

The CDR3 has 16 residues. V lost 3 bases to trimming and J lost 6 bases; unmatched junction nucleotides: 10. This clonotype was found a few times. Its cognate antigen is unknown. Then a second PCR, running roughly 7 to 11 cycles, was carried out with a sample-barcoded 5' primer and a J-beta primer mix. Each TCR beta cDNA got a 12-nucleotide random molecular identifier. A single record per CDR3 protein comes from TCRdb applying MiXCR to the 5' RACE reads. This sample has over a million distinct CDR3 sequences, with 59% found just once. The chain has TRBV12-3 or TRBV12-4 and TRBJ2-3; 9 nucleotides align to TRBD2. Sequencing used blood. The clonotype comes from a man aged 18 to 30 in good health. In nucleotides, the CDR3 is TGTGCCAGCAGTTTGGGGCTAGCGGGAAGCAGGGATACGCAGTATTTT. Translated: CASSLGLAGSRDTQYF.